This T cell receptor (beta chain) appears in the sequencing data of a study of vaccination effects on CD4 cells after COVID-19. Overall study: Following the second dose by a median of 72 days, the post-vaccine samples were obtained. Study-wide points: Marked clonal contraction was seen late after vaccination (in both infection- and vaccine-induced clones).

A note on this clone: Its specificity is unknown.

Sequencing used immunoSEQ multiplex PCR; TCRdb keeps in-frame clones, though not all of them. The table records about 28,000 clones, around 67% of them present only once. Before sequencing, viral peptide pools were used by the ViraFEST assay to expand antigen-specific CD4+ T cells. CD4+ T cells were isolated after about nine days of culture. Participants completed two doses of the BNT162b2 or mRNA-1273 vaccine. Culturing of 2 million to 2.5 million PBMC per well took place with roughly 9.4 IU/ml IL-2 and 9.5 to 10 ug/ml peptides. Days 3 and 7 saw half the medium replaced with IL-2 medium. This CDR3 is built from 15 residues. V lost 3 bases, J lost 5 bases, and 13 bases lay in between. The germline V gene has CDR1 ENHRY and CDR2 SYGVKD.

This sequence originates from a human donor who received a COVID-19 vaccine. V is TRBV10-3 and J is TRBJ2-2, with a tentative D call TRBD1 (6 bases). This sample comprised CD4+ T cells from PBMCs cultured with HCoV-NL63 spike peptides, obtained after COVID-19 vaccination. The CDR3 nucleotides are TGTGCCATCAGTGAAAACAGGGATCCGACCGGGGAGCTGTTTTTT. It encodes CAISENRDPTGELFF.